Below, one TCR beta chain is given with its context. This sample was taken from a study of cytomegalovirus exposure and HLA in healthy donors. PCR employed 60 Vbeta and 13 Jbeta primers. Some clones are missing from TCRdb's copy, which holds only in-frame ones; the method was immunoSEQ multiplex PCR. Of some 150,000 clones listed, approximately 79% were seen once; the top ten hold less than 2%. The CDR3 totals 16 residues. Germline V gives CDR1 SGHTA, CDR2 FQGTGA. The junction had 13 bases not matched to a gene; V was cut back by 5 bases and J by 6 bases. The sequencing input was PBMCs. The source is a woman in her thirties in good health and CMV-seronegative. The chain joins TRBV7-3 to TRBJ1-2; 9 nucleotides match TRBD1. The DNA of the CDR3 is TGTGCCAGCAGCAGTACAGGGGGCACTTTACGGAATGGCTACACCTTC. Amino acid sequence: CASSSTGGTLRNGYTF. Using reference TRBV7-3 and TRBJ1-2 for the parts outside the CDR3, the full variable domain is GAGVSQTPSNKVTEKGKYVELRCDPISGHTALYWYRQSLGQGPEFLIYFQGTGAADDSGLPNDRFFAVRPEGSVSTLKIQRTERGDSAVYLCASSSTGGTLRNGYTFGSGTRLTVV.